This T cell receptor beta chain was captured in a study of shared clonotypes between healthy human individuals. About the research overall: The donors, two women and a few men, were aged 18 to 49. Each donor's CD4 naive and CD4 memory cells filled three plates apiece, CD8 naive two, and CD8 memory one.

General study points: Naive subsets tended to show greater estimated richness than memory subsets.

Remarks on this clone: Its antigen is undetermined.

The CDR3 has 15 amino acids. V gave up 8 bases and J gave up 1 base, with 15 bases separating them. In germline, CDR1 is MNHEY, CDR2 SVGAGI. This table comes from immunoSEQ multiplex PCR, and its TCRdb copy is limited to in-frame clones, with some not included. The data show 950,000 to 1,200,000 clones, with approximately 75% seen just once and 0.85% to 1% held by the top ten. The clonotype comes from a man aged 18 to 35 in good health. Some clones in this sample may be carry-over from other donors' samples. The V and J genes are TRBV6-5 and TRBJ2-1, with unresolved D. The sample taken for sequencing was memory CD4+ T cells from PBMCs. The subset was: CD45RA-negative fraction. The CDR3 DNA reads TGTGCCAGCGGGTTACTTACGGTATCCTACAATGAGCAGTTCTTC. Its translation: CASGLLTVSYNEQFF.